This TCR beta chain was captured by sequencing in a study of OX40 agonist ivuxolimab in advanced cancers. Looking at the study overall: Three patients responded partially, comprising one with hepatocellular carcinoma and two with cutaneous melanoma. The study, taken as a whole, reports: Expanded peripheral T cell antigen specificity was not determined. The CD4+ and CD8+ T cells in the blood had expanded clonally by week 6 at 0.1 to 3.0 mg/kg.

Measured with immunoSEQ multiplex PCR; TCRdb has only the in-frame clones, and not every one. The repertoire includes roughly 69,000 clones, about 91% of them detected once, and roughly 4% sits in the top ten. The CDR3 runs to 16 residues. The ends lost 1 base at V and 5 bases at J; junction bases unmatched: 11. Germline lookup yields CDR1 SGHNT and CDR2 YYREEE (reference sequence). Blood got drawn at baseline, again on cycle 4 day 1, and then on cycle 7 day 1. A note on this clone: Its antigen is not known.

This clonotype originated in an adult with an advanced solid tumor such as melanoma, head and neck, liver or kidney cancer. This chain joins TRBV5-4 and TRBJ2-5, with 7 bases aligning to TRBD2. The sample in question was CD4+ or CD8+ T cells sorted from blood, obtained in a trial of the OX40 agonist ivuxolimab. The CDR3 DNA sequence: TGTGCCAGCAGCTTGAGTAGGCTAGCGGTTCGCGAGACCCAGTACTTC. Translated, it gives CASSLSRLAVRETQYF.